Listed below are T cell receptor beta chains from one sample, sequenced in a study of blood T cell repertoires in COVID-19. Only in-frame clones appear in the TCRdb table, and some are missing; sequencing was by immunoSEQ multiplex PCR. Among about 100,000 clones listed, approximately 91% were seen once. Sequencing used peripheral blood. The source is a man aged 45 to 65 with active COVID-19. CDR3s include the opening cysteine and the closing phenylalanine or tryptophan. A D gene is named only where the DNA matches it firmly. Part of the rows lack a size; the others show once, few, many or a class for expanded clones.

>TRBD1|.|TRBV3-1/TRBV3-2|TRBJ2-5
CASSLRQGKETQYF
TGTGCCAGCAGCCTCCGACAGGGAAAAGAGACCCAGTACTTC
>.|.|TRBV19|TRBJ1-1
CASSPSVVTEAFF
TGTGCCAGTAGTCCATCGGTTGTGACTGAAGCTTTCTTT
>TRBD1|.|TRBV9|TRBJ2-6
CASSVARDSSGANVLTF
TGTGCCAGCAGCGTAGCTCGGGACAGCTCTGGGGCCAACGTCCTGACTTTC
>TRBD1|.|TRBV18|TRBJ2-7
CASSPGTGWRNEQYF
TGTGCCAGCTCACCCGGGACAGGATGGAGGAACGAGCAGTACTTC
>TRBD2|.|TRBV11-3|TRBJ2-2
CASSPGGLAGAGELFF
TGTGCCAGCAGCCCAGGGGGGCTAGCGGGAGCCGGGGAGCTGTTTTTT
>TRBD2|.|TRBV2|TRBJ2-7
CASRGSGGPSYEQYF
TGTGCCAGCAGGGGGAGCGGGGGCCCCTCCTACGAGCAGTACTTC
>TRBD1|once|TRBV27|TRBJ2-1
CASSRTRDRGRINQFF
TGTGCCAGCAGTCGAACCCGGGACAGGGGCCGGATAAATCAGTTCTTC
>.|.|TRBV27|TRBJ1-2
CASSSTGNYGYTF
TGTGCCAGCAGTTCCACAGGAAACTATGGCTACACCTTC
>.|.|TRBV15|TRBJ1-6
CATSGSSYNSPLHF
TGTGCCACCAGCGGGAGCTCCTATAATTCACCCCTCCACTTT
>.|.|TRBV6-5|TRBJ1-5
CASRRALEGNQPQHF
TGTGCCAGCAGGCGGGCCCTGGAAGGCAATCAGCCCCAGCATTTT
>.|.|TRBV7-8|TRBJ1-4
CASSLGGGDEKLFF
TGTGCCAGCAGCTTAGGAGGAGGGGATGAAAAACTGTTTTTT
>TRBD2|once|TRBV19|TRBJ2-2
CASSPRTSGTGELFF
TGTGCCAGTAGTCCCAGGACTAGCGGGACCGGGGAGCTGTTTTTT
>.|.|TRBV6-5|TRBJ1-1
CASSSPGYGAQAFF
TGTGCCAGCAGTAGCCCAGGGTATGGCGCGCAAGCTTTCTTT
>.|.|TRBV3-1/TRBV3-2|TRBJ1-1
CASSQDLEVMNTEAFF
TGTGCCAGCAGCCAAGATCTGGAGGTTATGAACACTGAAGCTTTCTTT
>.|.|TRBV7-9|TRBJ2-3
CASSLDRSTDTQYF
TGTGCCAGCAGCTTAGACCGGAGCACAGATACGCAGTATTTT
>.|.|TRBV9|TRBJ2-1
CASSVGGGITYNEQFF
TGTGCCAGCAGCGTAGGGGGCGGGATTACCTACAATGAGCAGTTCTTC
>TRBD1|.|TRBV27|TRBJ2-1
CASSTPRQGSYNEQFF
TGTGCCAGCAGTACCCCTAGACAGGGTTCCTACAATGAGCAGTTCTTC
>TRBD1|.|TRBV19|TRBJ1-2
CATGQGRYGYTF
TGTGCCACCGGACAGGGGCGCTATGGCTACACCTTC
>.|few|TRBV3-1/TRBV3-2|TRBJ1-6
CASSQGAGNSPLHF
TGTGCCAGCAGCCAAGGGGCTGGGAATTCACCCCTCCACTTT
>.|.|TRBV30|TRBJ1-1
CAWSGGGLNTEAFF
TGTGCCTGGAGTGGTGGGGGCCTGAACACTGAAGCTTTCTTT